This T cell receptor (beta chain) originates from a study of cytomegalovirus exposure and HLA in healthy donors. For the study at large: There were roughly 80 million unique TCRs (from HLA-typed donors) in an early data release. Broader study findings: A later analysis reported that several of the most significant clusters appeared to be linked to common viral pathogens, among them Epstein-Barr virus. It is likely that the observed cluster of highly shared sequence variants was a sequencing artifact. Analyses of presence/absence relied on an assumption of roughly uniform sequencing depth across donors.

Turning to this clone: What it binds is unknown.

Primers for the PCR totalled 60 Vbeta and 13 Jbeta. Profiled with immunoSEQ multiplex PCR; TCRdb holds only in-frame clones, not every one. Seen here are approximately 130,000 clones, roughly four fifths observed once, and the top ten hold around 1.8%. This sequence was found in a man aged 18 to 29 in good health and CMV-seronegative. The sequencing input was PBMCs.

CDR3: CASSQPGTGAEQFF. DNA of the CDR3: TGTGCCAGCAGCCAACCCGGGACAGGGGCTGAGCAGTTCTTC. The chain carries TRBV7-6 and TRBJ2-1; 10 positions match TRBD1. This CDR3 spans 14 amino acids. CDR1 SGHVS and CDR2 FNYEAQ come from the germline V gene. J was trimmed by 9 bases and V by 5 bases; bases with no gene match: 7. Variable domain in full (rest from reference TRBV7-6 and TRBJ2-1): GAGVSQSPRYKVTKRGQDVALRCDPISGHVSLYWYRQALGQGPEFLTYFNYEAQQDKSGLPNDRFSAERPEGSISTLTIQRTEQRDSAMYRCASSQPGTGAEQFFGPGTRLTVL.